This TCR beta chain was identified in a study of T-cell memory formation after mild COVID-19. TCRdb ran MiXCR on the 5' RACE reads and lists one entry per CDR3 protein. This table holds roughly 350,000 distinct CDR3 sequences, around 21% found once. After removal of 0 bases from V and 0 bases from J, the junction contained 2 bases not matched to a gene. Germline V gene sequence: CDR1 SQVTM, CDR2 ANQGSEA. The length of the CDR3 is 14 residues. Notes on the study in general: Within pre-infection memory, some responding clones were found, suggesting cross-reactive memory joined.

As concerns this clonotype: No antigen is known for it.

The chain combines TRBV29-1 with TRBJ2-7, with 7 bases matching TRBD2. The material sequenced was PBMCs or a T cell subset sorted from them (not recorded which). The TCR was taken from an adult woman who had mild COVID-19 (a few samples of this study predate the infection). Cell type and time point are not known. Written as DNA, the CDR3 is TGCAGCGTTGAAGATGGCGGGAGCTCCTACGAGCAGTACTTC. This codes for CSVEDGGSSYEQYF.